These 30 T cell receptor beta chains share one sample of origin, sequenced in a study of cytomegalovirus exposure and HLA in healthy donors. Use of 60 Vbeta and 13 Jbeta primers characterized the PCR. TCRdb keeps only in-frame clones here, not all; method: immunoSEQ multiplex PCR. The sample holds 110,000 or so clones, around 74% seen once. Sequencing input: PBMCs. The receptors derive from a woman between 35 and 50 years old in good health and CMV-seropositive.

The CDR3 nucleotides read TGTGCCATCAGTGTTGCCCCGAGCTCCTACGAGCAGTACTTC. The encoded protein is CAISVAPSSYEQYF. The V and J genes are TRBV10-3 and TRBJ2-5; D not certain. The J call may be mistaken, given a closer DNA end match to TRBJ2-7. The germline gives CDR1 ENHRY, CDR2 SYGVKD. There are 14 residues in the CDR3.

The chain has TRBV28 and TRBJ1-2; 12 positions agree with TRBD1. The germline gives CDR1 MDHEN, CDR2 SYDVKM. The CDR3 consists of 14 residues. V trimming: 10 bases; J trimming: 3 bases; junction bases outside the gene matches: 6. CDR3 region: CATPGQGADYGYTF. CDR3 bases: TGTGCCACCCCGGGACAGGGGGCGGACTATGGCTACACCTTC.

The chain recombines TRBV2 with TRBJ2-2; the match to TRBD1 covers 7 bases. CDR3 length equals 15 residues. The V gene's germline CDR1 is SNHLY and CDR2 FYNNEI. V dropped 5 bases and J dropped 5; count of bases not matched to a gene: 8. The CDR3 nucleotides read TGTGCCAGCAGTCCGGACAGGCGAGGGACCGGGGAGCTGTTTTTT. This gives the protein CASSPDRRGTGELFF.

This clone showed up just once. V gene TRBV19 combines with J gene TRBJ1-3; 8 bases line up with TRBD1. This CDR3 contains 15 residues. Germline values: CDR1 LNHDA, CDR2 SQIVND (reference sequence). The trim removed 6 bases at V and 4 bases at J, leaving 8 bases unmatched. The CDR3 bases are TGTGCCAGTAGAGGAATAGGACAGGGCGGAAACACCATATATTTT. This encodes CASRGIGQGGNTIYF.

V gene TRBV5-1 combines with J gene TRBJ2-5; TRBD2 matches 13 bases. The germline gives CDR1 SGHRS, CDR2 YFSETQ. V shed 5 bases and J 4 bases; nucleotides not matched to a gene: 8. This CDR3 is 16 amino acids long. CDR3 sequence: CASSRSTSGGGETQYF. The CDR3, as DNA: TGCGCCAGCAGTCGGAGTACTAGCGGGGGGGGAGAGACCCAGTACTTC.

This clone has a single count. The chain recombines TRBV9 with TRBJ2-7; D is undetermined. V lost 4 bases and J 0 bases, leaving 14 bases between the germline ends. In germline, CDR1 is SGDLS, CDR2 YYNGEE. The CDR3 length is 15 residues. This CDR3 is CASSPRFEASYEQYF. The CDR3 DNA reads as TGTGCCAGCAGCCCCCGTTTCGAGGCCTCCTACGAGCAGTACTTC.

The chain employs TRBV7-2 and TRBJ1-2, with 7 bases lining up with TRBD1. This CDR3 is 15 amino acids long. The germline gives CDR1 SGHTA, CDR2 FQGNSA. Trimming took 4 bases from V and 8 from J; bases not matched to a gene: 13. CDR3 coding DNA: TGTGCCAGCAGCTACAGGGACAGCTCCGCGAAGGGCTACACCTTC. This codes for CASSYRDSSAKGYTF. Combining the CDR3 with reference TRBV7-2 and TRBJ1-2 gives the whole variable domain GAGVSQSPSNKVTEKGKDVELRCDPISGHTALYWYRQSLGQGLEFLIYFQGNSAPDKSGLPSDRFSAERTGGSVSTLTIQRTQQEDSAVYLCASSYRDSSAKGYTFGSGTRLTVV.

The chain employs TRBV5-1 and TRBJ2-3; D might be TRBD2 (6 bases). Germline-derived CDR1 and CDR2 are SGHRS and YFSETQ. Trimming cost V 1 base and J 1 base, with 16 bases left between them. The CDR3 sequence is 17 residues long. The DNA for the CDR3 is TGCGCCAGCAGCTTGACCGGTAGCGGTTCTGGCACAGATACGCAGTATTTT. It codes for CASSLTGSGSGTDTQYF.

This chain's CDR3 is CASSRTPQETQYF. CDR3 sequence (DNA): TGTGCCAGCAGCCGAACACCACAAGAGACCCAGTACTTC. The gene calls are TRBV11-3 and TRBJ2-5; no reliable D call. The CDR3 extends over 13 amino acids. Germline CDR1 SGHNT, CDR2 YENEEA. The ends were cut back, 5 bases at V and 2 bases at J, with 9 bases in the middle.

The chain recombines TRBV29-1 with TRBJ1-4, with a possible D match to TRBD1 (5 bases). The CDR3 is 15 amino acids. Trimming pared 0 bases from V and 8 bases from J, leaving 16 bases between. Per the germline V gene, CDR1 is SQVTM and CDR2 is ANQGSEA. The CDR3 sequence is CSVEDPPGVGEKLFF. The CDR3 nucleotides are TGCAGCGTTGAAGACCCCCCGGGGGTAGGGGAAAAACTGTTTTTT.

This sequence joins TRBV2 and TRBJ1-2; D not resolved. The CDR3 contains 11 residues. The V gene's germline CDR1 is SNHLY and CDR2 FYNNEI. V was cut by 7 bases and J by 8 bases, with 11 bases left in between. Written as DNA, the CDR3 is TGTGCCAGCACATACTTGTGGGGCTACACCTTC. This encodes CASTYLWGYTF.

This clone came up once. The chain employs TRBV15 and TRBJ2-1; possible D gene TRBD2, 6 bases. Trimming removed 0 bases from V and 8 bases from J, with 20 bases in between. This CDR3 is built from 17 residues. Germline CDR1 and CDR2: LNHNV and YYDKDF (reference sequence). DNA of the CDR3: TGTGCCACCAGCAGAGATCGGGGGACGCCCATTCTCGATGAGCAGTTCTTC. It yields the protein CATSRDRGTPILDEQFF. Together with reference TRBV15 and TRBJ2-1, the CDR3 gives the full variable domain: DAMVIQNPRYQVTQFGKPVTLSCSQTLNHNVMYWYQQKSSQAPKLLFHYYDKDFNNEADTPDNFQSRRPNTSFCFLDIRSPGLGDTAMYLCATSRDRGTPILDEQFFGPGTRLTVL.

The chain carries TRBV28 and TRBJ2-7; possibly TRBD1 for D (5 bases). The CDR3 spans 13 residues. V shed 3 bases and J shed 7 bases, with 13 bases lying between them. Germline V gene data show CDR1 as MDHEN and CDR2 as SYDVKM. Here the CDR3 reads CASSFLGQAEQYF. CDR3 nucleotide sequence: TGTGCCAGCAGTTTTCTGGGGCAGGCTGAGCAGTACTTC.

This clone was counted a few times. J is TRBJ1-5 and V is TRBV5-1; a possible D gene is TRBD1 (5 bases). This CDR3 region has 13 residues. The germline V gene has CDR1 SGHRS and CDR2 YFSETQ. Trimming took off 2 bases at V and 5 bases at J, with 8 bases between the two ends. The CDR3: CASSFDSYQPQHF. DNA for the CDR3: TGCGCCAGCAGCTTTGACAGCTATCAGCCCCAGCATTTT.

The chain couples TRBV7-9 to TRBJ2-7, with 9 positions matching TRBD1. CDR3 length: 16 amino acids. V was clipped by 5 bases and J by 3 bases; unmatched bases: 11. Looked up from germline, CDR1 is SEHNR and CDR2 is FQNEAQ (reference sequence). The CDR3 DNA follows: TGTGCCAGCAGCAAATCTCCGGGACAGGGATACTACGAGCAGTACTTC. Amino acids: CASSKSPGQGYYEQYF. The full variable domain, completed using reference TRBV7-9 and TRBJ2-7, is DTGVSQNPRHKITKRGQNVTFRCDPISEHNRLYWYRQTLGQGPEFLTYFQNEAQLEKSRLLSDRFSAERPKGSFSTLEIQRTEQGDSAMYLCASSKSPGQGYYEQYFGPGTRLTVT.

In the case of this clone: Since the CDR3 does not end with the conserved phenylalanine or tryptophan, this likely comes from a read error. It is unclear where the CDR3 begins or ends on the DNA, so no DNA is shown, and the CDR3 is as TCRdb lists it. The chain has TRBV29-1 and TRBJ2-7; the DNA was not compared with TRBD1, the D call given in the table. From its first to its last residue, the CDR3 has 10 amino acids. CDR1 SQVTM and CDR2 ANQGSEA come from the germline V gene. The CDR3 is CSVALGGTKD.

The chain is built from TRBV6-1 and TRBJ2-7; D might be TRBD1 (7 bases). V shed 8 bases and J shed 5 bases, with 19 bases lying between them. The germline V gene has CDR1 MNHNS and CDR2 SASEGT. This CDR3 region has 14 residues. This chain's CDR3 is CASRIQGGSNEQYF. The DNA for the CDR3 is TGTGCCAGCCGGATTCAGGGGGGTAGCAACGAGCAGTACTTC.

The chain links TRBV5-4 to TRBJ2-7, with D possibly being TRBD2 (5 bases). Trimming left V 3 bases short and J 5 bases short, with 15 bases between. This CDR3 comprises 14 residues. Germline assignment: CDR1 SGHNT and CDR2 YYREEE (reference sequence). CDR3 nucleotide sequence: TGTGCCAGCAGCTCTGTTGGTTGGCGGGACGAGCAGTACTTC. It codes for CASSSVGWRDEQYF.

The genes are TRBV28 and TRBJ1-1; TRBD1 matches at 11 bases. Germline V gives CDR1 MDHEN, CDR2 SYDVKM. J gave up 1 base and V 6 bases, and 7 bases lay outside the gene matches. CDR3 length equals 16 residues. The CDR3 nucleotides are TGTGCCAGCAGAGAGCCGGGACAGGGGGAGAACACTGAAGCTTTCTTT. This sequence encodes CASREPGQGENTEAFF. Full variable domain (missing parts from reference TRBV28 and TRBJ1-1): DVKVTQSSRYLVKRTGEKVFLECVQDMDHENMFWYRQDPGLGLRLIYFSYDVKMKEKGDIPEGYSVSREKKERFSLILESASTNQTSMYLCASREPGQGENTEAFFGQGTRLTVV.

The sample holds one count of this clone. The rearrangement uses TRBV11-2 and TRBJ2-3; D perhaps matches TRBD2 (6 bases). CDR1 is SGHAT, CDR2 FQNNGV, per germline. This CDR3 comprises 13 residues. Trimming pared 4 bases from V and 4 bases from J, leaving 9 bases between. The CDR3 protein is CASSSGTSDTQYF. CDR3 nucleotide sequence: TGTGCCAGCAGCTCCGGGACTTCAGATACGCAGTATTTT.

This clone has more than one count but fewer than ten. V gene TRBV5-4 combines with J gene TRBJ2-6; no reliable D call. CDR3 length: 15 amino acids. Germline values: CDR1 SGHNT, CDR2 YYREEE (reference sequence). The V end lost 2 bases, the J end lost 5 bases, and 11 bases lay between the germline ends. In DNA form, the CDR3 reads TGTGCCAGCAGCTTCAGGTCCACTCGGGCCAACGTCCTGACTTTC. Its protein product is CASSFRSTRANVLTF. The full variable domain, rest sourced from reference TRBV5-4 and TRBJ2-6, is ETGVTQSPTHLIKTRGQQVTLRCSSQSGHNTVSWYQQALGQGPQFIFQYYREEENGRGNFPPRFSGLQFPNYSSELNVNALELDDSALYLCASSFRSTRANVLTFGAGSRLTVL.

Here the CDR3 reads CASSARLSVGANVLTF. The CDR3 DNA sequence: TGTGCCAGCAGCGCCCGCCTAAGCGTCGGGGCCAACGTCCTGACTTTC. V gene TRBV9 combines with J gene TRBJ2-6; D unclear. The germline V and J ends were trimmed by 3 bases and 4 bases, with 14 bases remaining between them. From germline, CDR1 is SGDLS and CDR2 YYNGEE. This CDR3 comprises 16 residues.

The chain uses TRBV13 and TRBJ2-3, with 7 bases lining up with TRBD1. The V gene end was trimmed by 6 bases and the J gene end by 1 base; junction bases not matched to a gene: 7. The CDR3 has 15 residues. CDR1 and CDR2 from the germline V gene are PRHDT and FYEKMQ (reference sequence). The CDR3 is CASRTLGTGTDTQYF. CDR3 nucleotides: TGTGCCAGCAGAACCCTCGGGACAGGCACAGATACGCAGTATTTT.

The chain uses TRBV27 and TRBJ2-7; tentatively, D is TRBD2 (5 bases). V gave up 0 bases and J gave up 8 bases, with 17 bases separating them. The CDR3 runs 15 residues. Germline V gives CDR1 MNHEY, CDR2 SMNVEV (reference sequence). The CDR3 loop reads CASSLSRAGGGKQYF. The CDR3 nucleotides are TGTGCCAGCAGTTTATCGCGGGCAGGAGGAGGAAAGCAGTACTTC.

The gene calls are TRBV18 and TRBJ2-6; no clear D. The germline V and J ends were trimmed by 3 bases and 0 bases, with 9 bases remaining between them. This CDR3 spans 16 amino acids. Germline CDR1 is KGHSH and CDR2 is LQKENI. The CDR3 DNA reads TGTGCCAGCTCACCCATACGAGACTCTGGGGCCAACGTCCTGACTTTC. It codes for CASSPIRDSGANVLTF. The full variable domain, its missing parts supplied by reference TRBV18 and TRBJ2-6, is NAGVMQNPRHLVRRRGQEARLRCSPMKGHSHVYWYRQLPEEGLKFMVYLQKENIIDESGMPKERFSAEFPKEGPSILRIQQVVRGDSAAYFCASSPIRDSGANVLTFGAGSRLTVL.

As DNA, the CDR3 is TGTGCCAGCAGTCTAGGACAGGGTGGGACTACCTACGAGCAGTACTTC. As protein: CASSLGQGGTTYEQYF. The chain carries TRBV27 and TRBJ2-7; D perhaps matches TRBD1 (8 bases). V lost 5 bases and J 2 bases, leaving 19 bases between the germline ends. Germline values: CDR1 MNHEY, CDR2 SMNVEV (reference sequence). The CDR3 extends over 16 amino acids.

The chain has TRBV7-3 and TRBJ2-2; D is perhaps TRBD2 (6 bases). Trimming pared 2 bases from V and 4 bases from J, leaving 11 bases between. There are 15 residues in the CDR3. CDR1 and CDR2 from the germline V gene are SGHTA and FQGTGA. CDR3 residues: CASSLLGGGTGELFF. The CDR3 nucleotides read TGTGCCAGCAGCTTACTCGGGGGTGGCACCGGGGAGCTGTTTTTT. The variable domain in full, with the rest retrieved from reference TRBV7-3 and TRBJ2-2, is GAGVSQTPSNKVTEKGKYVELRCDPISGHTALYWYRQSLGQGPEFLIYFQGTGAADDSGLPNDRFFAVRPEGSVSTLKIQRTERGDSAVYLCASSLLGGGTGELFFGEGSRLTVL.

This clone occurred a few times. The chain recombines TRBV11-2 with TRBJ2-7; D possibly corresponds to TRBD1 (5 bases). The CDR3 consists of 15 residues. The ends were cut back, 5 bases at V and 5 bases at J, with 19 bases in the middle. Germline V gene sequence: CDR1 SGHAT, CDR2 FQNNGV. In nucleotides, the CDR3 is TGTGCCAGCAGCCCAGGGCCTACGGTGGCTCACGAGCAGTACTTC. This codes for CASSPGPTVAHEQYF.

The rearrangement uses TRBV7-9 and TRBJ2-1, with unresolved D. CDR1 is SEHNR, CDR2 FQNEAQ, per germline (reference sequence). The V end lost 1 base, the J end lost 3 bases, and 10 bases lay between the germline ends. The CDR3 sequence is 15 residues long. CDR3 amino acids: CASSLVLYSYNEQFF. The DNA of the CDR3 is TGTGCCAGCAGCTTAGTTTTGTACAGCTACAATGAGCAGTTCTTC.

This clone appeared a single time. The chain is built from TRBV11-3 and TRBJ2-2, with TRBD1 identical over 7 bases. Per the germline V gene, CDR1 is SGHNT and CDR2 is YENEEA. The CDR3 spans 14 residues. With V trimmed by 5 bases and J by 5 bases, 5 bases remained unmatched. CDR3 coding DNA: TGTGCCAGCAGCACCCACAGGGGTACCGGGGAGCTGTTTTTT. It codes for CASSTHRGTGELFF.